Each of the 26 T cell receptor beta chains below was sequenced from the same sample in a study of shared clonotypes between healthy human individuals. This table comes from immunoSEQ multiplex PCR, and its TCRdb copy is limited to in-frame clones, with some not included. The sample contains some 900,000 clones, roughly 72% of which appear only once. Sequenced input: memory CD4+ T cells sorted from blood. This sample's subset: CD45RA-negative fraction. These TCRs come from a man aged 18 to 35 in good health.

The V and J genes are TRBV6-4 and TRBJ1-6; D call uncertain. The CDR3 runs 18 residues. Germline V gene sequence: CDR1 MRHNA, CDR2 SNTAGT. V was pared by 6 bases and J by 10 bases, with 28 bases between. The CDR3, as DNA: TGTGCCAGCAGGCACCTCCCCCGGGGTGTCCCGAAGGACTCACCCCTCCACTTT. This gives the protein CASRHLPRGVPKDSPLHF.

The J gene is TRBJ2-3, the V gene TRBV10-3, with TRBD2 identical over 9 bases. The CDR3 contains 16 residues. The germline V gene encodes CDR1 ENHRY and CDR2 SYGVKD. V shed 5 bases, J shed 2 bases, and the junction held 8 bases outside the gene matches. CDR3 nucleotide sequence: TGTGCCATCAGTTTAGCGGGAGAGGAGGACACAGATACGCAGTATTTT. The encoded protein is CAISLAGEEDTDTQYF.

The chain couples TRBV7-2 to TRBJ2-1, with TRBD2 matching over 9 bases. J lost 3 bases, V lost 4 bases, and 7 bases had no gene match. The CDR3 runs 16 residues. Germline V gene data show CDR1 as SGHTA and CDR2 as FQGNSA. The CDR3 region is CASSSGAAGGYNEQFF. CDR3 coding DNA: TGTGCCAGCAGCTCGGGGGCAGCGGGAGGCTACAATGAGCAGTTCTTC.

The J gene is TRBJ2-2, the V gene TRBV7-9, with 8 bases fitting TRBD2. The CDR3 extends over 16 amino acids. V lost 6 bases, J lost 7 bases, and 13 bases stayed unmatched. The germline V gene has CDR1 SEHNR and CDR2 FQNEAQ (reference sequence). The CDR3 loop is CASSRSGLAGGGELFF. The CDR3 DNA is TGTGCCAGCAGTCGATCCGGACTAGCCGGGGGCGGGGAGCTGTTTTTT.

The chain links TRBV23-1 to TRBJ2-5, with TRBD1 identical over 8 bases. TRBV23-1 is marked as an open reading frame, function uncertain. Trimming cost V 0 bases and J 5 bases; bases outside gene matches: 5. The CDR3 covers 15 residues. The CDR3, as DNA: TGCGCCAGCAGTCAATCGAGACAGGGGCGGGAGACCCAGTACTTC. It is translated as CASSQSRQGRETQYF.

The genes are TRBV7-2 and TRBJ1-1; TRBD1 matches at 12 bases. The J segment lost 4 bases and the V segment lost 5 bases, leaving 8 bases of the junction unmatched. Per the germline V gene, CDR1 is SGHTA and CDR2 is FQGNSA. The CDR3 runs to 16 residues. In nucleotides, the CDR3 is TGTGCCAGCAGCCGGCCGGGACAGGGGGCTTTCACTGAAGCTTTCTTT. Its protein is CASSRPGQGAFTEAFF.

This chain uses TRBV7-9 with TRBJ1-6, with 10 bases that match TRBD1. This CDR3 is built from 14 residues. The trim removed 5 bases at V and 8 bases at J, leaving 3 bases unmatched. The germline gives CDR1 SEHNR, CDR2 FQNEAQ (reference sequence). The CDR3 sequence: CASSPTGGDSPLHF. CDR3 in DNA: TGTGCCAGCAGCCCGACAGGGGGCGATTCACCCCTCCACTTT.

The CDR3 nucleotides read TGTGCCAGCAGCCCGAGCAAGGGATCAGATACGCAGTATTTT. This sequence encodes CASSPSKGSDTQYF. The chain links TRBV2 to TRBJ2-3; D remains ambiguous. Trimming cost V 6 bases and J 4 bases, with 14 bases left between them. Germline values: CDR1 SNHLY, CDR2 FYNNEI. The CDR3 loop spans 14 amino acids.

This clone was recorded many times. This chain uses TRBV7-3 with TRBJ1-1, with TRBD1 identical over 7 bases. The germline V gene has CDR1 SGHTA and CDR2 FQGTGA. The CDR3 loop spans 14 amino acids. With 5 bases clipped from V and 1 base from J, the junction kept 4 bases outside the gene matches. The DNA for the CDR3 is TGTGCCAGCAGCCGGGACAGCCAGAACACTGAAGCTTTCTTT. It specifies CASSRDSQNTEAFF.

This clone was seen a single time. Here the CDR3 DNA reads TGTGCCACTAGGGGGACCATCGGGAATAATTCACCCCTCCACTTT. The encoded protein is CATRGTIGNNSPLHF. The chain links TRBV10-3 to TRBJ1-6, with D possibly matching TRBD1 (6 bases). CDR1 and CDR2 from the germline V gene are ENHRY and SYGVKD. The CDR3 loop spans 15 amino acids. Trimming took off 10 bases at V and 5 bases at J, with 18 bases between the two ends.

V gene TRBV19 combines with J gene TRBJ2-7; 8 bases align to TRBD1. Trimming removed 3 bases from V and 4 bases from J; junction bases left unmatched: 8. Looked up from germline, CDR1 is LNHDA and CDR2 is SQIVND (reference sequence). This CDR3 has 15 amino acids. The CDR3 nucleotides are TGTGCCAGTAGTATGGGGACAGGTCGGGGGTACGAGCAGTACTTC. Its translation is CASSMGTGRGYEQYF.

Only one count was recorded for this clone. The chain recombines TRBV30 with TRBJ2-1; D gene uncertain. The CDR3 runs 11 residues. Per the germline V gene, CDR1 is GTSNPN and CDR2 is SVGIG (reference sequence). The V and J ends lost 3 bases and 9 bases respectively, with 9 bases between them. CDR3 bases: TGTGCCTGGAGAACCTTGGGTGAGCAGTTCTTC. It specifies CAWRTLGEQFF.

In DNA form, the CDR3 reads TGTGCCAGCACCCCGACGAACACCGGGGAGCTGTTTTTT. Amino acid sequence: CASTPTNTGELFF. The chain joins TRBV18 to TRBJ2-2; D gene ambiguous. Germline V gene data show CDR1 as KGHSH and CDR2 as LQKENI. The CDR3 is 13 amino acids. V lost 8 bases to trimming and J lost 0 bases, with 7 bases between them.

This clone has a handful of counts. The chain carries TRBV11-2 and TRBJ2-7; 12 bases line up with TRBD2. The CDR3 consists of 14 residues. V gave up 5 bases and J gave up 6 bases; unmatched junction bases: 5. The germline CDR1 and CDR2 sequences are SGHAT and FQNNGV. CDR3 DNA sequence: TGTGCCAGCAGCCCGACTAGCGGGGGTAGCGAGCAGTACTTC. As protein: CASSPTSGGSEQYF.

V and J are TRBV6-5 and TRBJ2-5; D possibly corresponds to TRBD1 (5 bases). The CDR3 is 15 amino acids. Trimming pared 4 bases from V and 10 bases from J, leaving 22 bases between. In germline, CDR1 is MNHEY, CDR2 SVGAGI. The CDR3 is CASSSNQGAREVQYF. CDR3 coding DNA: TGTGCCAGCAGTTCAAACCAGGGCGCTCGTGAGGTCCAGTACTTC.

In nucleotides, the CDR3 is TGTGCCAGCAGTGTGGGACCACGTTTACGACTATTCGCCGAGCAGTACTTC. This gives the protein CASSVGPRLRLFAEQYF. This chain connects TRBV6-1 to TRBJ2-7, with D perhaps given as TRBD1 or TRBD2 (5 bases each). CDR3 size: 17 residues. Looked up from germline, CDR1 is MNHNS and CDR2 is SASEGT. Trimming took 4 bases from V and 6 from J, leaving 25 bases between them.

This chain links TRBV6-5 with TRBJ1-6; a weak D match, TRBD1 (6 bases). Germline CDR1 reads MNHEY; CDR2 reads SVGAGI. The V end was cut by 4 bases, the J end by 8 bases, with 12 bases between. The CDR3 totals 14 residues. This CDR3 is CASSSMDRYSPLHF. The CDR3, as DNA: TGTGCCAGCAGTTCGATGGACAGATATTCACCCCTCCACTTT.

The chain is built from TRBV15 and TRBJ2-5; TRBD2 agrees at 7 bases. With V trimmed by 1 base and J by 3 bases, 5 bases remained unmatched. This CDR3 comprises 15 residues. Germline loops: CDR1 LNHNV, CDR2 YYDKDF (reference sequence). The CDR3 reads CATSRALGGEETQYF. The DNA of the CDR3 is TGTGCCACCAGCAGAGCGCTGGGGGGGGAAGAGACCCAGTACTTC.

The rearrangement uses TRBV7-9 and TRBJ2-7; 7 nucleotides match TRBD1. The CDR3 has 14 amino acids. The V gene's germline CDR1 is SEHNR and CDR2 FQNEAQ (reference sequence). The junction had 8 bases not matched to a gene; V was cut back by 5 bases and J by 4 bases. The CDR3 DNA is TGTGCCAGCAGCCCGCGACTGACAGGGTACGAGCAGTACTTC. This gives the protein CASSPRLTGYEQYF.

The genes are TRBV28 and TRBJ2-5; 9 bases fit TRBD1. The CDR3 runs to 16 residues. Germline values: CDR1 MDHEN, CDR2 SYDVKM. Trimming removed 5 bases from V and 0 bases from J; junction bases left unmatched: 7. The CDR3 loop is CASSPRTGAHQETQYF. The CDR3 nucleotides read TGTGCCAGCAGTCCCAGGACAGGGGCCCACCAAGAGACCCAGTACTTC.

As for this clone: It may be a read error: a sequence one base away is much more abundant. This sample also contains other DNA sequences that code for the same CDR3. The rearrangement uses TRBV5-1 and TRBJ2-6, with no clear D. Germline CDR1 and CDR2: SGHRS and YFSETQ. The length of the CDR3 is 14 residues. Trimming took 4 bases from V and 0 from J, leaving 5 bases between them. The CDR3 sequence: CASSTSSGANVLTF. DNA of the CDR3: TGCGCCAGCAGCACCTCCTCTGGGGCCAACGTCCTGACTTTC.

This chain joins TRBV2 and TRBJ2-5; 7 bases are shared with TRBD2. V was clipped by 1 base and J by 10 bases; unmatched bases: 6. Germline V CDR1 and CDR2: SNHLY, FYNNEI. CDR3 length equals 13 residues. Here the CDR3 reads CASSEELALGQYF. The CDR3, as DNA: TGTGCCAGCAGTGAAGAACTAGCGCTGGGCCAGTACTTC.

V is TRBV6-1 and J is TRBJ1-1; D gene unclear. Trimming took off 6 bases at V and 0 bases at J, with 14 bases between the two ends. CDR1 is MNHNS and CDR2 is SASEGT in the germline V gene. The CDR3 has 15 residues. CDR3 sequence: CASSNQGRVNTEAFF. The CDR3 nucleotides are TGTGCCAGCAGCAACCAAGGGAGGGTGAACACTGAAGCTTTCTTT.

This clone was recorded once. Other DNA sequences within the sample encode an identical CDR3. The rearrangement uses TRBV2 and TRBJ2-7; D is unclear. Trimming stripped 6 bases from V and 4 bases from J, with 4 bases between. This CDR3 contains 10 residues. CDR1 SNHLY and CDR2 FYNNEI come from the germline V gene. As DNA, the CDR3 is TGTGCCAGCAGGGGATACGAGCAGTACTTC. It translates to CASRGYEQYF.

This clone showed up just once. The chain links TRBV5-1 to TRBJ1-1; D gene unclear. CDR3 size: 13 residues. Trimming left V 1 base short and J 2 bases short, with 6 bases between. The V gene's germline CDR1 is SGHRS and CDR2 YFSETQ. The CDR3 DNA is TGCGCCAGCAGCTTGATCGGTAACACTGAAGCTTTCTTT. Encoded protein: CASSLIGNTEAFF.

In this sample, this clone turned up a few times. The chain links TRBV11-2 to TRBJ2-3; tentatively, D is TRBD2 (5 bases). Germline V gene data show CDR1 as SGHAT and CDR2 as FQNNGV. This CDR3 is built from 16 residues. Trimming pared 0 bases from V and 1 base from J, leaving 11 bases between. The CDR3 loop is CASSLDMRAGTDTQYF. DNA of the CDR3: TGTGCCAGCAGCTTAGATATGCGGGCAGGCACAGATACGCAGTATTTT. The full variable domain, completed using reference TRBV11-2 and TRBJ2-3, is EAGVAQSPRYKIIEKRQSVAFWCNPISGHATLYWYQQILGQGPKLLIQFQNNGVVDDSQLPKDRFSAERLKGVDSTLKIQPAKLEDSAVYLCASSLDMRAGTDTQYFGPGTRLTVL.